The present TCR beta chain was sequenced within a study of cytomegalovirus exposure and HLA in healthy donors. Study-wide results and limits: The study found most TCR sequences rare, yet found some public TCRs in many donors. The classifier reportedly diagnosed cytomegalovirus status with high sensitivity and specificity.

Germline V gene sequence: CDR1 SGHKS, CDR2 YYEKEE (reference sequence). Trimming cost V 4 bases and J 3 bases; bases outside gene matches: 13. The length of the CDR3 is 17 residues. 60 Vbeta and 13 Jbeta primers were used in PCR. Profiling relied on immunoSEQ multiplex PCR, and the TCRdb table lists in-frame clones only, not all of them. The sample holds approximately 240,000 clones, 80% to 90% seen once. To note about this clone: Its target is unknown.

The sequenced sample was PBMCs. This chain connects TRBV5-5 to TRBJ1-5; 7 bases match TRBD1. The sequence was obtained from a young woman in good health and CMV-seronegative. The CDR3 DNA follows: TGTGCCAGCAGCCAGATCACCGGGACAGCGGTCAATCAGCCCCAGCATTTT. Translated, it gives CASSQITGTAVNQPQHF. The full variable domain, its missing parts supplied by reference TRBV5-5 and TRBJ1-5, is DAGVTQSPTHLIKTRGQQVTLRCSPISGHKSVSWYQQVLGQGPQFIFQYYEKEERGRGNFPDRFSARQFPNYSSELNVNALLLGDSALYLCASSQITGTAVNQPQHFGDGTRLSIL.